Presented here are 9 T cell receptor beta chains from one specimen sequenced in a study of T cell responses to AZD1222 COVID-19 vaccine. Libraries were prepared by immunoSEQ multiplex PCR; TCRdb keeps only in-frame clonotypes and omits some of them. The sample has tens of thousands of clones, around 86% seen once. Source: peripheral blood, taken on day 0 of AZD1222 vaccination. Receptor source: an adult in good health.

The chain is built from TRBV11-2 and TRBJ1-6; TRBD1 matches 7 bases. This CDR3 is 16 amino acids long. The J segment lost 9 bases and the V segment lost 6 bases, leaving 14 bases of the junction unmatched. Germline values: CDR1 SGHAT, CDR2 FQNNGV. The CDR3 coding sequence is TGTGCCAGCAGTGCCTCACTACAAACAGGGGCTTCACCCCTCCACTTT. Its protein product is CASSASLQTGASPLHF.

The chain joins TRBV6-1 to TRBJ1-4; D is uncertain. The CDR3 is 11 amino acids. Trimming stripped 3 bases from V and 10 bases from J, with 6 bases between. In germline, CDR1 is MNHNS, CDR2 SASEGT. The CDR3 DNA follows: TGTGCCAGCAGTGAGGATGGAAAACTGTTTTTT. Its translation is CASSEDGKLFF.

The chain employs TRBV5-4 and TRBJ1-2, with D possibly TRBD1 on 6 matching bases. The CDR3 runs to 13 residues. Germline assignment: CDR1 SGHNT and CDR2 YYREEE (reference sequence). Trimming stripped 1 base from V and 6 bases from J, with 10 bases between. The CDR3 DNA sequence: TGTGCCAGCAGCTTGATGGGGGCCAATGGCTACACCTTC. Translated: CASSLMGANGYTF.

This chain links TRBV19 with TRBJ1-2; weak D call: TRBD1 (5 bases). Germline V lookup: CDR1 LNHDA, CDR2 SQIVND (reference sequence). The CDR3 contains 13 residues. Trimming removed 4 bases from V and 3 bases from J, with 9 bases in between. CDR3 in DNA: TGTGCCAGTAGTACCAGGGACTACTATGGCTACACCTTC. It encodes CASSTRDYYGYTF.

V is TRBV28 and J is TRBJ2-7; no definite D call. The CDR3 length is 11 residues. Germline CDR1 reads MDHEN; CDR2 reads SYDVKM. Between the trimmed V and J ends, which lost 6 bases and 1 base, there was a span of 4 bases. The chain's CDR3 is CASRGSYEQYF. Here the CDR3 DNA reads TGTGCCAGCAGGGGGTCCTACGAGCAGTACTTC.

CDR3 amino acids: CASSHSGRAGTGELFF. The CDR3 DNA sequence: TGTGCCAGCAGTCATTCGGGTAGGGCAGGGACCGGGGAGCTGTTTTTT. The chain recombines TRBV28 with TRBJ2-2; tentative D call: TRBD1 (5 bases). V dropped 5 bases and J dropped 5 bases, with 18 bases sitting between them. The germline V gene has CDR1 MDHEN and CDR2 SYDVKM. The CDR3 totals 16 residues.

This clone was observed a few times. V and J are TRBV27 and TRBJ1-5; no clear D. CDR1 and CDR2 from the germline V gene are MNHEY and SMNVEV (reference sequence). Trimming removed 5 bases at V and 9 bases at J, with 20 bases between. The CDR3 runs to 15 residues. The CDR3 DNA follows: TGTGCCAGCAGTCCCCACTCGGACGGTTCGGGGCCCCAGCATTTT. This codes for CASSPHSDGSGPQHF.

V and J are TRBV2 and TRBJ2-3; 11 bases fit TRBD2. Germline CDR1 reads SNHLY; CDR2 reads FYNNEI. This CDR3 is built from 15 residues. The V and J ends lost 5 bases and 3 bases, in that order; junction bases with no gene match: 4. The CDR3 region is CASSKLAGVTDTQYF. CDR3 DNA sequence: TGTGCCAGCAGTAAACTAGCGGGGGTAACAGATACGCAGTATTTT.

This clone was counted between two and nine times. The chain combines TRBV6-1 with TRBJ2-7; D remains ambiguous. The germline V gene has CDR1 MNHNS and CDR2 SASEGT. The CDR3 length is 14 residues. V was cut by 3 bases and J by 6 bases, with 15 bases left in between. This CDR3 reads CASSEAPQAAEQYF. CDR3 nucleotides: TGTGCCAGCAGTGAGGCCCCTCAAGCTGCCGAGCAGTACTTC.